A single sample is the source of the 26 T cell receptor beta chains below, sequenced in a study of a mutant IDH1 vaccine in newly diagnosed glioma. Data came from immunoSEQ multiplex PCR; TCRdb stores just in-frame clones and leaves some out. The table has fewer than 45,000 clones, approximately 89% seen once; the top ten hold 3% to 4.5%. Time point of the sample: week 23, last vaccination. The vaccine gave 300 ug of a 20-mer mutant IDH1 peptide subcutaneously per dose. Which antigens these TCRs recognize remains unknown. The input for sequencing was PBMCs, taken from a glioma patient whose treatment included an IDH1 peptide vaccine. These receptor sequences come from a man aged 45 to 65 with glioma.

This chain joins TRBV4-1 and TRBJ1-1; D remains ambiguous. Germline assignment: CDR1 MGHRA and CDR2 YSYEKL. Trimming took 1 base from V and 3 from J, leaving 6 bases between them. This CDR3 contains 13 residues. CDR3 sequence: CASSQGLYTEAFF. In DNA form, the CDR3 reads TGCGCCAGCAGCCAAGGGTTGTACACTGAAGCTTTCTTT.

Remarks on this clone: One end of the junction fails to match germline, which may point to a read error. The CDR3 loop reads CASSPLGPDTQYF. Written as DNA, the CDR3 is TGTGCTAGCAGCCCCCTTGGCCCAGATACGCAGTATTTT. This sequence joins TRBV7-7 and TRBJ2-3; D unclear. This CDR3 has 13 residues. Germline V CDR1 and CDR2: SSHAT, FNYEAQ (reference sequence).

CDR3 sequence (DNA): TGTGCCAGCAGCTTAGCAAACCCCAATGAGCAGTTCTTC. Residues: CASSLANPNEQFF. The chain uses TRBV7-9 and TRBJ2-1; D not certain. The germline V and J ends were trimmed by 0 bases and 6 bases, with 6 bases remaining between them. CDR1 and CDR2 from the germline V gene are SEHNR and FQNEAQ (reference sequence). The CDR3 consists of 13 residues.

This chain links TRBV7-9 with TRBJ2-3; the D call may be TRBD1 or TRBD2 (6 bases each). Germline V gene lookup returns CDR1 SEHNR and CDR2 FQNEAQ (reference sequence). This CDR3 spans 16 amino acids. V lost 5 bases to trimming and J lost 2 bases, with 17 bases between them. The CDR3 spells CASSIPGAPHTDTQYF. The CDR3 region has the DNA TGTGCCAGCAGCATACCGGGGGCGCCCCACACAGATACGCAGTATTTT.

The V and J genes are TRBV28 and TRBJ2-5; 13 bases line up with TRBD2. The ends lost 3 bases at V and 0 bases at J; junction bases unmatched: 10. CDR3 length equals 19 residues. Germline V lookup: CDR1 MDHEN, CDR2 SYDVKM. The DNA of the CDR3 is TGTGCCAGCAGTTTTGGTATGGGACTAGCGGGATCACACCAAGAGACCCAGTACTTC. Translated, it gives CASSFGMGLAGSHQETQYF.

The V gene is TRBV2, the J gene TRBJ2-1; D remains unclear. Trimming cost V 0 bases and J 1 base, with 10 bases left between them. From germline, CDR1 is SNHLY and CDR2 FYNNEI. There are 16 residues in the CDR3. The chain's CDR3 is CASSEAAKSSYNEQFF. Written as DNA, the CDR3 is TGTGCCAGCAGTGAAGCGGCAAAGTCTTCCTACAATGAGCAGTTCTTC. Full variable domain (missing parts from reference TRBV2 and TRBJ2-1): EPEVTQTPSHQVTQMGQEVILRCVPISNHLYFYWYRQILGQKVEFLVSFYNNEISEKSEIFDDQFSVERPDGSNFTLKIRSTKLEDSAMYFCASSEAAKSSYNEQFFGPGTRLTVL.

The chain combines TRBV9 with TRBJ1-6; D is undetermined. There are 17 residues in the CDR3. The V gene's germline CDR1 is SGDLS and CDR2 YYNGEE. Trimming removed 3 bases from V and 3 bases from J, with 16 bases in between. In DNA form, the CDR3 reads TGTGCCAGCAGCGCCCGGCCTCGAGCCTACTATAATTCACCCCTCCACTTT. Translation gives CASSARPRAYYNSPLHF.

The rearrangement uses TRBV11-2 and TRBJ2-7; 12 nucleotides agree with TRBD2. Trimming at V came to 4 bases and at J to 2 bases, leaving 3 bases not matched to a gene. This CDR3 has 15 residues. Germline V gene lookup returns CDR1 SGHAT and CDR2 FQNNGV. CDR3 coding DNA: TGTGCCAGCAGCTGGACTAGCGGGGAGACCTACGAGCAGTACTTC. Protein: CASSWTSGETYEQYF. Complete variable domain (other parts from reference TRBV11-2 and TRBJ2-7): EAGVAQSPRYKIIEKRQSVAFWCNPISGHATLYWYQQILGQGPKLLIQFQNNGVVDDSQLPKDRFSAERLKGVDSTLKIQPAKLEDSAVYLCASSWTSGETYEQYFGPGTRLTVT.

The chain employs TRBV7-9 and TRBJ2-3; 12 bases agree with TRBD2. The J segment lost 5 bases and the V segment lost 6 bases, leaving 3 bases of the junction unmatched. CDR3 size: 14 residues. Germline V gene data show CDR1 as SEHNR and CDR2 as FQNEAQ (reference sequence). The CDR3 DNA reads TGTGCCAGCAGTTCTAGCGGGGGGGTAGATACGCAGTATTTT. It codes for CASSSSGGVDTQYF.

The chain has TRBV12-5 and TRBJ2-3; D not certain. Germline CDR1 LGHNT, CDR2 FRNRAP. The CDR3 loop spans 14 amino acids. With 1 base removed from V and 4 bases from J, the gap between germline ends came to 9 bases. The CDR3: CASGLDSSADTQYF. The CDR3, as DNA: TGTGCTAGTGGTTTGGATTCGTCGGCAGATACGCAGTATTTT.

This sequence joins TRBV14 and TRBJ2-1; D unclear. In germline, CDR1 is SGHDN, CDR2 FVKESK. V was trimmed by 4 bases and J by 10 bases, leaving 8 bases between them. There are 11 residues in the CDR3. The CDR3 DNA reads as TGTGCCAGCAGCCGGGTGGGCGAGCAGTTCTTC. Translated, it gives CASSRVGEQFF.

J is TRBJ2-5 and V is TRBV4-1; 8 positions match TRBD2. The V and J ends lost 4 bases and 4 bases, in that order; junction bases with no gene match: 11. CDR1 is MGHRA and CDR2 is YSYEKL in the germline V gene. This CDR3 is 16 amino acids long. The CDR3 loop reads CASSPRGSGGSETQYF. In DNA, the CDR3 is TGCGCCAGCAGCCCCCGGGGCAGCGGGGGATCAGAGACCCAGTACTTC.

Concerning this clone: Mismatch with germline at one junction end may stem from a read error. The chain joins TRBV19 to TRBJ1-5, with 9 bases that match TRBD1. The germline CDR1 and CDR2 sequences are LNHDA and SQIVND (reference sequence). This CDR3 comprises 15 residues. The CDR3 DNA follows: TGTGCCAGTACCGCAGGGGACAGGGTCAATCGGCCCCAGCATTTT. Residues: CASTAGDRVNRPQHF.

This clone appeared once. The J gene is TRBJ2-7, the V gene TRBV27; 8 positions agree with TRBD2. The CDR3 consists of 15 residues. Germline V CDR1 and CDR2: MNHEY, SMNVEV (reference sequence). V lost 4 bases, J lost 3 bases, and 8 bases stayed unmatched. As DNA, the CDR3 is TGTGCCAGCAGTTCATCACCGGGGGGGAGCTACGAGCAGTACTTC. It specifies CASSSSPGGSYEQYF.

J is TRBJ2-1 and V is TRBV5-1; no clear D. The CDR3 length is 13 residues. Trimming left V 0 bases short and J 5 bases short, with 6 bases between. Germline V gene data show CDR1 as SGHRS and CDR2 as YFSETQ. CDR3 region: CASSLARNNEQFF. As DNA, the CDR3 is TGCGCCAGCAGCTTGGCCAGAAACAATGAGCAGTTCTTC.

V is TRBV7-2 and J is TRBJ2-5, with TRBD1 matching over 7 bases. Germline V gene data show CDR1 as SGHTA and CDR2 as FQGNSA. This CDR3 region has 16 residues. The V segment lost 2 bases and the J segment 2 bases; nucleotides outside the gene matches: 8. The DNA of the CDR3 is TGTGCCAGCAGCTTAAGGGGGCGAGGGGCACAAGAGACCCAGTACTTC. This translates into CASSLRGRGAQETQYF.

This rearrangement joins TRBV7-9 to TRBJ1-1, with TRBD1 matching over 7 bases. V dropped 6 bases and J dropped 2; count of bases not matched to a gene: 6. Germline-derived CDR1 and CDR2 are SEHNR and FQNEAQ (reference sequence). This CDR3 spans 14 amino acids. This chain's CDR3 is CASSPEGANTEAFF. The CDR3 region has the DNA TGTGCCAGCAGTCCGGAGGGGGCAAACACTGAAGCTTTCTTT.

The sample holds one count of this clone. V usage is TRBV6-5 and J usage is TRBJ2-7; D possibly matches TRBD1 or TRBD2 (5 bases each). Trimming removed 2 bases from V and 7 bases from J, with 18 bases in between. The CDR3 is 15 residues long. Germline CDR1 is MNHEY and CDR2 is SVGAGI. CDR3 amino acids: CASSYTGGAAGEQYF. The CDR3 DNA follows: TGTGCCAGCAGTTACACTGGGGGTGCGGCAGGGGAGCAGTACTTC.

The chain joins TRBV5-6 to TRBJ2-3; TRBD1 agrees at 11 bases. After removal of 0 bases from V and 4 bases from J, the junction contained 7 bases not matched to a gene. Germline V CDR1 and CDR2: SGHDT, YYEEEE. The CDR3 runs 17 residues. The CDR3 protein is CASSLAFRTGGADTQYF. DNA for the CDR3: TGTGCCAGCAGCTTGGCTTTCAGGACAGGGGGCGCAGATACGCAGTATTTT.

The V and J genes are TRBV2 and TRBJ1-5, with TRBD1 matching over 7 bases. Germline trimming cut 6 bases from V and 4 bases from J; bases unmatched to any gene: 3. This CDR3 region has 13 residues. Per the germline V gene, CDR1 is SNHLY and CDR2 is FYNNEI. Written as DNA, the CDR3 is TGTGCCAGCAGGGGACAGCATAATCAGCCCCAGCATTTT. It codes for CASRGQHNQPQHF. Drawing the rest from reference TRBV2 and TRBJ1-5, the complete variable domain is EPEVTQTPSHQVTQMGQEVILRCVPISNHLYFYWYRQILGQKVEFLVSFYNNEISEKSEIFDDQFSVERPDGSNFTLKIRSTKLEDSAMYFCASRGQHNQPQHFGDGTRLSIL.

The chain carries TRBV6-5 and TRBJ2-7; D call uncertain. V was cut by 6 bases and J by 5 bases, with 11 bases left in between. CDR3 size: 12 residues. CDR1 is MNHEY, CDR2 SVGAGI, per germline. CDR3 protein: CASSPSLDEQYF. CDR3 DNA sequence: TGTGCCAGCAGCCCCTCGCTCGACGAGCAGTACTTC.

CDR3 region: CASSISVAGGPTDTQYF. Written as DNA, the CDR3 is TGTGCCAGTAGTATATCTGTAGCGGGGGGGCCCACAGATACGCAGTATTTT. The chain combines TRBV19 with TRBJ2-3; 11 nucleotides match TRBD2. The trim removed 2 bases at V and 2 bases at J, leaving 6 bases unmatched. This CDR3 is built from 17 residues. Germline V gives CDR1 LNHDA, CDR2 SQIVND (reference sequence).

V usage is TRBV6-5 and J usage is TRBJ1-2, with D possibly matching TRBD1 (5 bases). The germline V and J ends were trimmed by 6 bases and 0 bases, with 11 bases remaining between them. The CDR3 is 14 residues long. Germline values: CDR1 MNHEY, CDR2 SVGAGI. CDR3 coding DNA: TGTGCCAGCAGCCGACAGAAACCTAACTATGGCTACACCTTC. Its protein is CASSRQKPNYGYTF.

The gene calls are TRBV5-1 and TRBJ2-7, with 9 bases lining up with TRBD1. Germline assignment: CDR1 SGHRS and CDR2 YFSETQ. This CDR3 spans 14 amino acids. V dropped 5 bases and J dropped 1; count of bases not matched to a gene: 4. CDR3 sequence reads: CASRTGGESYEQYF. DNA of the CDR3: TGCGCCAGCAGGACAGGGGGTGAGTCCTACGAGCAGTACTTC.

This clone was observed a handful of times. The chain employs TRBV6-1 and TRBJ1-5; no firm D call. Trimming left V 1 base short and J 2 bases short, with 12 bases between. Per germline, CDR1 MNHNS and CDR2 SASEGT. CDR3 length equals 16 residues. CDR3 DNA sequence: TGTGCCAGCAGTGAAGAAAGCGGACGGCGCAATCAGCCCCAGCATTTT. This gives the protein CASSEESGRRNQPQHF.

This clone was detected only once. The chain carries TRBV7-2 and TRBJ1-2; D not resolved. This CDR3 is 11 amino acids long. Germline assignment: CDR1 SGHTA and CDR2 FQGNSA. V lost 5 bases to trimming and J lost 6 bases, with 7 bases between them. The CDR3 nucleotides are TGTGCCAGCAGCCTATCGCATGGCTACACCTTC. This translates into CASSLSHGYTF.